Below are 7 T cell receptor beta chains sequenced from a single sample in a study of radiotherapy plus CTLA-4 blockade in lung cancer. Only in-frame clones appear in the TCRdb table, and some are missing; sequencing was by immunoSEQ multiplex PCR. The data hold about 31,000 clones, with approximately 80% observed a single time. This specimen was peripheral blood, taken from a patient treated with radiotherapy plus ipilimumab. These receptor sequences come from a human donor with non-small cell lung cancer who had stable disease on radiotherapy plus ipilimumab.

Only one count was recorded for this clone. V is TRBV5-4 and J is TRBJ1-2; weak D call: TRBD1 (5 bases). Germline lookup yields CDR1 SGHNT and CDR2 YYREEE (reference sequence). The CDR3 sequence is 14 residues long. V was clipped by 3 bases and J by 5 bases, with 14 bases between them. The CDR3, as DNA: TGTGCCAGCAGCTCTCAGACAGATAAGTATGGCTACACCTTC. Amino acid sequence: CASSSQTDKYGYTF.

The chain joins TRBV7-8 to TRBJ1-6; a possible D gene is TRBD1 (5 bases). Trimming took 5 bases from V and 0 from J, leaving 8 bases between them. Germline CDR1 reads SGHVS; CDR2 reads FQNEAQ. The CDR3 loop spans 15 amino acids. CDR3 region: CASSPGSSYNSPLHF. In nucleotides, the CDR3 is TGTGCCAGCAGCCCAGGGAGCTCCTATAATTCACCCCTCCACTTT.

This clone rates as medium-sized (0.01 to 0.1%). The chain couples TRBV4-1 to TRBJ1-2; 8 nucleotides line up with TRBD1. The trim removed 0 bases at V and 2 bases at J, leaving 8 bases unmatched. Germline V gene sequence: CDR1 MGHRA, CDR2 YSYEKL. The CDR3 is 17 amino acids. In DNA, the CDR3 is TGCGCCAGCAGCCAAGACCCCCAGGGGGCTCAGAACTATGGCTACACCTTC. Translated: CASSQDPQGAQNYGYTF.

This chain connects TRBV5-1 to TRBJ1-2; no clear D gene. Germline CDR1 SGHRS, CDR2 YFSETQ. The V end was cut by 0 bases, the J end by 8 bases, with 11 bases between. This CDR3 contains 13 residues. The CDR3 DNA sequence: TGCGCCAGCAGCTTGGGACTCCGAGGGGGCTACACCTTC. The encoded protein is CASSLGLRGGYTF.

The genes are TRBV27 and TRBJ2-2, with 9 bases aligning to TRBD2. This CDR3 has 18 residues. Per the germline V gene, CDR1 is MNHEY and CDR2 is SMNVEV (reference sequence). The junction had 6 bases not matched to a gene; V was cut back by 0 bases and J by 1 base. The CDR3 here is CASSLSKIAGENTGELFF. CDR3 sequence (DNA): TGTGCCAGCAGTTTATCAAAGATAGCGGGGGAGAACACCGGGGAGCTGTTTTTT.

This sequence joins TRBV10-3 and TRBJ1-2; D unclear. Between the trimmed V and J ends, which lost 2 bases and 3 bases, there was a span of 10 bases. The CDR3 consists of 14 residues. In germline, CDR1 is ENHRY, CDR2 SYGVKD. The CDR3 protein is CAISEGPGHYGYTF. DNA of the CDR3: TGTGCCATCAGTGAGGGGCCGGGCCACTATGGCTACACCTTC.

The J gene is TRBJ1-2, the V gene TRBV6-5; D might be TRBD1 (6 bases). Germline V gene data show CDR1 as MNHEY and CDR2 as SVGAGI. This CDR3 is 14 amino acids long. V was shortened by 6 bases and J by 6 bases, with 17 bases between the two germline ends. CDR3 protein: CASSSGGGVDGYTF. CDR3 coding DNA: TGTGCCAGCAGCTCGGGGGGGGGCGTCGATGGCTACACCTTC.